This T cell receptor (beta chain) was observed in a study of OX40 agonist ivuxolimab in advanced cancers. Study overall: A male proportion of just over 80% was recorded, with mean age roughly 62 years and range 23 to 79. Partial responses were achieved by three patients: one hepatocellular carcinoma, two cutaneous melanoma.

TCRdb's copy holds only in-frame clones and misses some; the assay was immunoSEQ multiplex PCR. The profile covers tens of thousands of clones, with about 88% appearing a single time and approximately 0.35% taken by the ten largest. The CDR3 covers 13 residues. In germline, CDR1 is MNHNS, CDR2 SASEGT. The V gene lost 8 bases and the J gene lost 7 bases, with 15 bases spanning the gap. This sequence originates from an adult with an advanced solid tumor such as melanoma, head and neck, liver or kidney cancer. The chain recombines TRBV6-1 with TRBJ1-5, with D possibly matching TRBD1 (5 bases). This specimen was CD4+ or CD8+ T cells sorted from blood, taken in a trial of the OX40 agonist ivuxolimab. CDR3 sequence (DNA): TGTGCCAGCTCGTCCACGGGGGACCAGCCCCAGCATTTT. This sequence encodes CASSSTGDQPQHF.